This paragraph reports one T cell receptor beta chain. These data are taken from a study of blood T cell repertoires in COVID-19. Here immunoSEQ multiplex PCR was the method, and the copy in TCRdb shows in-frame clones only, minus some. The table shows over 200,000 clones, with approximately 89% occurring only once. CDR3 size: 14 residues. The V gene lost 4 bases and the J gene lost 8 bases, with 17 bases spanning the gap. Germline V gene sequence: CDR1 MDHEN, CDR2 SYDVKM. The rearrangement uses TRBV28 and TRBJ1-2; D might be TRBD1 (5 bases). The sequence derives from a woman between 50 and 59 years old with acute or convalescent COVID-19. The sequencing input was peripheral blood. The CDR3 sequence is CASSSPQGIFGYTF. As DNA, the CDR3 is TGTGCCAGCAGTTCGCCCCAGGGAATTTTCGGCTACACCTTC.